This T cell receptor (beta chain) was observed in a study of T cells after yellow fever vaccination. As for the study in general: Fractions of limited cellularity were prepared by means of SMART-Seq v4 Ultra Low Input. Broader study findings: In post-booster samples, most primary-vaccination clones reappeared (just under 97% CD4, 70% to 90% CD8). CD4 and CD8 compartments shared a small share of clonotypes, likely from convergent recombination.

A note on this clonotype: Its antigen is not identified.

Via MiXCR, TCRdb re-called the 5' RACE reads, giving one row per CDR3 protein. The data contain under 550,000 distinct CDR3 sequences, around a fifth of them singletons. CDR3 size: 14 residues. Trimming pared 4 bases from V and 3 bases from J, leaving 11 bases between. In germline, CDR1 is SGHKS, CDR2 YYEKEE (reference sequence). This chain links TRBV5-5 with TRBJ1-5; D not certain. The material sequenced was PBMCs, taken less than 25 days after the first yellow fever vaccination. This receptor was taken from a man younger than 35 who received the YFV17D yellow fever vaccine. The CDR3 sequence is CASSRSGYNQPQHF. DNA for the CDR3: TGTGCCAGCAGCCGATCCGGCTACAATCAGCCCCAGCATTTT. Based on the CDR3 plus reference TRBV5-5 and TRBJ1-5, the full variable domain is DAGVTQSPTHLIKTRGQQVTLRCSPISGHKSVSWYQQVLGQGPQFIFQYYEKEERGRGNFPDRFSARQFPNYSSELNVNALLLGDSALYLCASSRSGYNQPQHFGDGTRLSIL.